Shown below are 10 T cell receptor beta chains from a single sample sequenced in a study of blood T cell repertoires in COVID-19. Profiling relied on immunoSEQ multiplex PCR, and the TCRdb table lists in-frame clones only, not all of them. The sample carries about 230,000 clones, 65% to 90% recorded once. Sequencing was done on a sample of peripheral blood. The source of these receptors is a man aged 45 to 65 with COVID-19, enrolled during active disease.

The rearrangement uses TRBV5-4 and TRBJ1-1; TRBD1 is a possible D gene (6 bases). The CDR3 is 14 amino acids. Germline-derived CDR1 and CDR2 are SGHNT and YYREEE (reference sequence). Trimming shortened V by 0 bases and J by 3 bases, and 9 bases separated the two germline ends. The CDR3 protein is CASSLETGYTEAFF. CDR3 DNA sequence: TGTGCCAGCAGCTTGGAAACAGGGTACACTGAAGCTTTCTTT.

This chain connects TRBV6-2 or TRBV6-3 to TRBJ2-2; 7 bases are shared with TRBD2. With 6 bases clipped from V and 6 bases from J, the junction kept 10 bases outside the gene matches. The CDR3 is 15 residues long. The germline V gene encodes CDR1 MNHEY and CDR2 SVGEGT. CDR3 sequence (DNA): TGTGCCAGCAGCCCTAGGGGAGGGTTCGCCGGGGAGCTGTTTTTT. This codes for CASSPRGGFAGELFF.

This clone was seen once. CDR3 sequence reads: CATSLAHSYEQYF. The CDR3 DNA follows: TGTGCCACCAGCCTAGCGCACTCCTACGAGCAGTACTTC. The V gene is TRBV24-1, the J gene TRBJ2-7, with TRBD2 as a possible D gene (6 bases). The V and J ends lost 7 bases and 0 bases respectively, with 9 bases between them. Germline V lookup: CDR1 KGHDR, CDR2 SFDVKD. The CDR3 contains 13 residues.

This clone came up a few times. The chain combines TRBV27 with TRBJ1-2, with TRBD1 identical over 7 bases. The trim removed 8 bases at V and 5 bases at J, leaving 11 bases unmatched. There are 14 residues in the CDR3. CDR1 MNHEY and CDR2 SMNVEV come from the germline V gene (reference sequence). CDR3 in DNA: TGTGCCAGCTCAACCGGGACAGCCCTGTATGGCTACACCTTC. Its protein product is CASSTGTALYGYTF.

The chain recombines TRBV7-2 with TRBJ1-2; D is possibly TRBD1 (5 bases). V was pared by 6 bases and J by 3 bases, with 20 bases between. CDR1 and CDR2 (germline): SGHTA, FQGNSA. CDR3 length equals 16 residues. CDR3 DNA sequence: TGTGCCAGCAGGGGTATCGGACATCGGGGGGACTATGGCTACACCTTC. This encodes CASRGIGHRGDYGYTF.

CDR3 bases: TGTGCCAGTAGTACTGGGACAGAAGAGACCCAGTACTTC. Encoded protein: CASSTGTEETQYF. The rearrangement links TRBV19 to TRBJ2-5, with 7 bases matching TRBD1. The CDR3 runs to 13 residues. The germline V gene has CDR1 LNHDA and CDR2 SQIVND (reference sequence). With 4 bases clipped from V and 3 bases from J, the junction kept 2 bases outside the gene matches.

The V gene is TRBV7-9, the J gene TRBJ2-1; TRBD2 is a possible D gene (5 bases). The length of the CDR3 is 16 residues. The germline V and J ends were trimmed by 3 bases and 0 bases, with 12 bases remaining between them. CDR1 and CDR2 from the germline V gene are SEHNR and FQNEAQ (reference sequence). CDR3 amino acids: CASSFNTRSSYNEQFF. The CDR3 DNA reads TGTGCCAGCAGCTTTAACACTAGAAGCTCCTACAATGAGCAGTTCTTC.

The gene calls are TRBV27 and TRBJ1-5; 10 positions match TRBD1. CDR1 and CDR2 (germline): MNHEY, SMNVEV (reference sequence). The CDR3 sequence is 16 residues long. Unmatched junction bases numbered 12, after V lost 6 bases and J lost 7 bases. This CDR3 is CASRIVGQGVGQPQHF. In DNA form, the CDR3 reads TGTGCCAGCAGGATCGTCGGACAGGGGGTCGGGCAGCCCCAGCATTTT.

The chain recombines TRBV5-4 with TRBJ2-1; possible D gene TRBD2, 5 bases. Per the germline V gene, CDR1 is SGHNT and CDR2 is YYREEE (reference sequence). This CDR3 region has 16 residues. V was shortened by 0 bases and J by 6 bases, with 16 bases between the two germline ends. The CDR3 is CASSLASKGPTNEQFF. CDR3 coding DNA: TGTGCCAGCAGCTTGGCTAGCAAGGGCCCCACCAATGAGCAGTTCTTC. The variable domain in full, completed from reference TRBV5-4 and TRBJ2-1, reads ETGVTQSPTHLIKTRGQQVTLRCSSQSGHNTVSWYQQALGQGPQFIFQYYREEENGRGNFPPRFSGLQFPNYSSELNVNALELDDSALYLCASSLASKGPTNEQFFGPGTRLTVL.

This sequence joins TRBV11-1 and TRBJ2-1, with 12 nucleotides matching TRBD1. Trimming took 5 bases from V and 8 from J; bases not matched to a gene: 7. The CDR3 covers 15 residues. Germline values: CDR1 SGHAT, CDR2 FQDESV (reference sequence). The DNA of the CDR3 is TGTGCCAGCAGCAAAGGGGACAGGGGGCGGGATGAGCAGTTCTTC. Its protein is CASSKGDRGRDEQFF.